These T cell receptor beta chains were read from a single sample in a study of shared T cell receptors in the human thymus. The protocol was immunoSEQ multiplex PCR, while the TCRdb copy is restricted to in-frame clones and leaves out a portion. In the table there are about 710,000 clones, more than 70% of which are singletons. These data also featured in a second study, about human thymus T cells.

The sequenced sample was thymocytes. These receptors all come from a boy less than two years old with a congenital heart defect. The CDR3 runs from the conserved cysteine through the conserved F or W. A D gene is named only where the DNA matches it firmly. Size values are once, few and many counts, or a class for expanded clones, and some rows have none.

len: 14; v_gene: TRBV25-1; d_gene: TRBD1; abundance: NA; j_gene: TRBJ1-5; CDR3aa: CASSATGGNQPQHF; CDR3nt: TGTGCCAGCAGTGCTACAGGGGGCAATCAGCCCCAGCATTTT
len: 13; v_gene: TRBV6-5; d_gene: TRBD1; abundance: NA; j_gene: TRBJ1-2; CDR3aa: CASSRDRVEGYTF; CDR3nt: TGTGCCAGCAGCCGAGACAGGGTAGAAGGCTACACCTTC
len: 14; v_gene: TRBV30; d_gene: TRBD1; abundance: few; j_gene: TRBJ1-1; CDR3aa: CAWSGTGVYTEAFF; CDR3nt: TGTGCCTGGAGTGGGACAGGGGTGTACACTGAAGCTTTCTTT
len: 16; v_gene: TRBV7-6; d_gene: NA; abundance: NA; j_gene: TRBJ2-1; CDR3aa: CASRPRLDPSYNEQFF; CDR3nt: TGTGCCAGCAGACCCAGACTAGACCCCTCCTACAATGAGCAGTTCTTC
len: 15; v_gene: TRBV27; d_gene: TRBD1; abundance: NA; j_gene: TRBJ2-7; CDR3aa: CASSPTDRVSYEQYF; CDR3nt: TGTGCCAGCAGTCCCACGGACAGGGTTTCCTACGAGCAGTACTTC
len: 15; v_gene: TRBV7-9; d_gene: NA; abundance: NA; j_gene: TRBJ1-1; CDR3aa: CASSPDLDPLNEAFF; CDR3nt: TGTGCCAGCAGCCCCGATCTAGACCCTCTGAATGAAGCTTTCTTT
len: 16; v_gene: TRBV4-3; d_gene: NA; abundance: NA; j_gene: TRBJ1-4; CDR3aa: CASSQVSRQYNEKLFF; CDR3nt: TGCGCCAGCAGCCAAGTTTCCCGACAGTATAATGAAAAACTGTTTTTT
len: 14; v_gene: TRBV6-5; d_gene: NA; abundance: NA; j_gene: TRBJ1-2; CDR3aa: CASRRQGFHYGYTF; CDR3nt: TGTGCCAGCAGACGCCAGGGTTTTCACTATGGCTACACCTTC
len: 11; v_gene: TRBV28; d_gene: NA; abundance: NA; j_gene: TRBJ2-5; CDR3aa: CASTGAGEQYF; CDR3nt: TGTGCCAGCACAGGGGCTGGGGAGCAGTACTTC
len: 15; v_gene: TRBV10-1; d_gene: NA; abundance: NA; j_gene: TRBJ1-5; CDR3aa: CASIYARVGDQPQHF; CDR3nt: TGCGCCAGCATCTATGCCCGGGTAGGGGATCAGCCCCAGCATTTT
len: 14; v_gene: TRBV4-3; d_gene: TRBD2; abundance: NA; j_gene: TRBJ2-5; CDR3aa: CASSPLAGLETQYF; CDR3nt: TGCGCCAGCAGCCCACTAGCGGGACTGGAGACCCAGTACTTC